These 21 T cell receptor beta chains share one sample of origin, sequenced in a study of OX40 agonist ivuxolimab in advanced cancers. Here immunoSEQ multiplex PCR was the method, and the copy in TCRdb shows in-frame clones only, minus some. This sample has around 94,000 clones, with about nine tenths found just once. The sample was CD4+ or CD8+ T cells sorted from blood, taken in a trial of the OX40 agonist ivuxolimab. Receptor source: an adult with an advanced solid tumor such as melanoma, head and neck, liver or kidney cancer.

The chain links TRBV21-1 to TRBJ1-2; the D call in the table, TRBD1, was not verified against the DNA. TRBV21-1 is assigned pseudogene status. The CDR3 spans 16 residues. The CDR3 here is CASSMPDRGTLWLHSF. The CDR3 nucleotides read TGTGCCAGCAGCATGCCGGACAGGGGCACTTTATGGCTACATTCCTTC.

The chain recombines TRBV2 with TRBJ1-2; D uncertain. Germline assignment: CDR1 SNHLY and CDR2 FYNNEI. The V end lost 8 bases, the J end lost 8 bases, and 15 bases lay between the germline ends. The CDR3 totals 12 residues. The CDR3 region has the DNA TGTGCCAGCTTGTTAGGACCGGCGGGCTACACCTTC. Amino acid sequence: CASLLGPAGYTF.

CDR3 protein: CASSPRGVRGQDEQYF. The DNA of the CDR3 is TGTGCCAGCAGCCCTAGGGGGGTCAGGGGGCAAGATGAGCAGTACTTC. The V call is TRBV7-9, the J call TRBJ2-7, with 8 bases matching TRBD1. This CDR3 is 16 amino acids long. The trim removed 5 bases at V and 7 bases at J, leaving 16 bases unmatched. Germline loops: CDR1 SEHNR, CDR2 FQNEAQ (reference sequence).

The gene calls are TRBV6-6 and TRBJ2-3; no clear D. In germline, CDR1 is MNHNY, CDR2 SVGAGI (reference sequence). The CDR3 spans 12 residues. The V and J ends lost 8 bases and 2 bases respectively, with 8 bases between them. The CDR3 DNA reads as TGTGCCAGCTGCTACAACACAGATACGCAGTATTTT. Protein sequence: CASCYNTDTQYF.

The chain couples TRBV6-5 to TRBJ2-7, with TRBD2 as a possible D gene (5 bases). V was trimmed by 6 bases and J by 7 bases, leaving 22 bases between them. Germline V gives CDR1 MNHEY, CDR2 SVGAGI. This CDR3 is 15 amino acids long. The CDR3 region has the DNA TGTGCCAGCAGCGGACGCGGGCGCGTCTTGTCAGAGCAGTACTTC. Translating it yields CASSGRGRVLSEQYF.

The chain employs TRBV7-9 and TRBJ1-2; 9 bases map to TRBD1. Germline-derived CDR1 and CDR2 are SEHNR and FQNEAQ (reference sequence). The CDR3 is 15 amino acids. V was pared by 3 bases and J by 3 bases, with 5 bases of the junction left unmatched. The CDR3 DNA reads TGTGCCAGCAGCTTCTACCGGGACAGGGACTATGGCTACACCTTC. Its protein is CASSFYRDRDYGYTF. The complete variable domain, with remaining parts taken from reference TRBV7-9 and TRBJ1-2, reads DTGVSQNPRHKITKRGQNVTFRCDPISEHNRLYWYRQTLGQGPEFLTYFQNEAQLEKSRLLSDRFSAERPKGSFSTLEIQRTEQGDSAMYLCASSFYRDRDYGYTFGSGTRLTVV.

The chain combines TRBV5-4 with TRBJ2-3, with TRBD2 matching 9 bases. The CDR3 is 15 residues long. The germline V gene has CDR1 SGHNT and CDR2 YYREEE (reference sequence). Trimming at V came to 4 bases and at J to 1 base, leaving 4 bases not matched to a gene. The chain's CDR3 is CASSLRTSGTDTQYF. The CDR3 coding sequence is TGTGCCAGCAGCCTGAGGACTAGCGGCACAGATACGCAGTATTTT.

The CDR3 region is CASSPTTNEKLFF. The CDR3 DNA reads TGTGCCAGCAGCCCGACAACTAATGAAAAACTGTTTTTT. This rearrangement joins TRBV7-9 to TRBJ1-4; unclear D gene. V was trimmed by 5 bases and J by 0 bases, leaving 4 bases between them. Germline-derived CDR1 and CDR2 are SEHNR and FQNEAQ (reference sequence). The CDR3 covers 13 residues.

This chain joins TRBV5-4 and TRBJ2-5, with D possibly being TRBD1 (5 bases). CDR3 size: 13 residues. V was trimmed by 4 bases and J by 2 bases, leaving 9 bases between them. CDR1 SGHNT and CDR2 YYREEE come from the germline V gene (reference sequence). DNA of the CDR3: TGTGCCAGCAGCAAAGACAGACAAGAGACCCAGTACTTC. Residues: CASSKDRQETQYF.

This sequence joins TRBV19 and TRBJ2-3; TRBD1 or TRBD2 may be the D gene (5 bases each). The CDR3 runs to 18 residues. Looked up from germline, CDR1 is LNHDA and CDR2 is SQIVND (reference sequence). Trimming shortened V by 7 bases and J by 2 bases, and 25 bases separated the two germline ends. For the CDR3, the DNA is TGTGCCAGTACCCTGGGCCCTAACCGACGGGGCCACACAGATACGCAGTATTTT. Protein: CASTLGPNRRGHTDTQYF.

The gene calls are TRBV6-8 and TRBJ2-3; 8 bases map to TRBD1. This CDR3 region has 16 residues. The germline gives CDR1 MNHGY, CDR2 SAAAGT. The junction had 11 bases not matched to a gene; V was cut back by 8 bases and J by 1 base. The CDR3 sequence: CASPVLLRGRTDTQYF. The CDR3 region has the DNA TGTGCCAGCCCCGTACTCCTCAGGGGGCGCACAGATACGCAGTATTTT.

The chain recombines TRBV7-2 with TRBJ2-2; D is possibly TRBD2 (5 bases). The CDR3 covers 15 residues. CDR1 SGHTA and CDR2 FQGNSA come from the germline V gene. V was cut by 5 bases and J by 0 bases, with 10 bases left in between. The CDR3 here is CASSTRGPNTGELFF. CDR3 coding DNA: TGTGCCAGCAGCACCCGCGGGCCGAACACCGGGGAGCTGTTTTTT.

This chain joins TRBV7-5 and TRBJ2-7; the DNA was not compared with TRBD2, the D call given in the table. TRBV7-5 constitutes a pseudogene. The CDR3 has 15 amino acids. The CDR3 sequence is CASSLVLAGAYEQYF. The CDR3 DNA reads TGTGCCAGCAGCTTAGTATTAGCGGGGGCCTACGAGCAGTACTTC.

The CDR3 spells CASSLEGRQYF. The CDR3 DNA reads TGTGCCAGCAGCCTCGAGGGCCGACAGTACTTC. The rearrangement joins TRBV6-5 to TRBJ2-7, with D perhaps TRBD2 (5 bases). This CDR3 is built from 11 residues. Germline CDR1 and CDR2: MNHEY and SVGAGI. The V end lost 6 bases, the J end lost 10 bases, and 13 bases lay between the germline ends.

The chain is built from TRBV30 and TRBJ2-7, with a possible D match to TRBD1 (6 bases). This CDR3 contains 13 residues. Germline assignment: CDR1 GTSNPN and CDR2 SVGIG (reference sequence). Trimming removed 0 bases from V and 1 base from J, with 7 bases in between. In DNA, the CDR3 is TGTGCCTGGAGTGTGCAGGGGTCCTACGAGCAGTACTTC. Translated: CAWSVQGSYEQYF.

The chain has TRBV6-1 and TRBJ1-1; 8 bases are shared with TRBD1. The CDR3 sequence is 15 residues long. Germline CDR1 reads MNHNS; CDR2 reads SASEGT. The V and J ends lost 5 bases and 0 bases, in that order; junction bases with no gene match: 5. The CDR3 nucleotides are TGTGCCAGCAGTAAGACAGGGGCCATGAACACTGAAGCTTTCTTT. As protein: CASSKTGAMNTEAFF.

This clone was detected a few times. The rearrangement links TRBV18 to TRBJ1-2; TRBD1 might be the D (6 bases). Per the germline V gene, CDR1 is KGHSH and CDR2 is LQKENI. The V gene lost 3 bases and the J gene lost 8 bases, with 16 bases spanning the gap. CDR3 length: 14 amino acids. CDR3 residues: CASSPSRGPEGYTF. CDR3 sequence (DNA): TGTGCCAGCTCACCTAGCCGGGGGCCGGAGGGCTACACCTTC. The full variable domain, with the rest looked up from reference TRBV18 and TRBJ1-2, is NAGVMQNPRHLVRRRGQEARLRCSPMKGHSHVYWYRQLPEEGLKFMVYLQKENIIDESGMPKERFSAEFPKEGPSILRIQQVVRGDSAAYFCASSPSRGPEGYTFGSGTRLTVV.

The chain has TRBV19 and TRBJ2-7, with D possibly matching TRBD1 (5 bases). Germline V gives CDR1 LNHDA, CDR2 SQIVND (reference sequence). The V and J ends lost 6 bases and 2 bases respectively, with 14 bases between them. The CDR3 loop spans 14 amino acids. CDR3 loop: CASRKGQGPYEQYF. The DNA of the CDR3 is TGTGCCAGTAGAAAGGGGCAGGGCCCCTACGAGCAGTACTTC.

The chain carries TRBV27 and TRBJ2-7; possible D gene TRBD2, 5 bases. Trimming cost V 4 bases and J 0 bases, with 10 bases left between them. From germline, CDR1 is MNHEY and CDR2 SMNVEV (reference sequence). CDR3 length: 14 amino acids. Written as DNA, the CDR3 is TGTGCCAGCAGTTGGTTGGGGAGCTCCTACGAGCAGTACTTC. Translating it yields CASSWLGSSYEQYF.

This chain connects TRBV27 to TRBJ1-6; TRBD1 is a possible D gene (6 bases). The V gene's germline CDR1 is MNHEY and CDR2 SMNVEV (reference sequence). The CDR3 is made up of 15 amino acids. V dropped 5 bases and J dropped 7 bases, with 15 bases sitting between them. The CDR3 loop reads CASSGDTRENSPLHF. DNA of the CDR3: TGTGCCAGCAGTGGGGACACCCGGGAGAATTCACCCCTCCACTTT.

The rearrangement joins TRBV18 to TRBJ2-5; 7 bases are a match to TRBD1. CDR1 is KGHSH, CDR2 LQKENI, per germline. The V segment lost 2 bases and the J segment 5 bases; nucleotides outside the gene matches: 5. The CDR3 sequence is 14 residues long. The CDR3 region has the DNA TGTGCCAGCTCACCAAACAGGGGTGGTGAGACCCAGTACTTC. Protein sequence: CASSPNRGGETQYF.